The rows below give T cell receptor beta chains drawn from one sample of a study of control samples from healthy donors and cancer patients. The data were produced by immunoSEQ multiplex PCR, yet TCRdb's version contains in-frame clones alone and is incomplete. There are about 180,000 clones in the sample; around 87% occur only once, and about 1.4% lies in the top ten. Sequenced input: blood. The receptors stem from a woman aged 50 to 60 in good health. Each CDR3 is given with its conserved first and last residue. A D gene is named only where the DNA matches it firmly. The size entry is marked missing in some rows and otherwise reads once, few, many or a size class.

v_call	d_call	clone_size	j_call	cdr3_aa	cdr3_nt
TRBV19	TRBD2	-	TRBJ2-7	CASSTGLAGSYEQYF	TGTGCCAGTAGTACCGGACTAGCGGGCTCCTACGAGCAGTACTTC
TRBV18	TRBD1	-	TRBJ1-6	CASSQQQSGGNSPLHF	TGTGCCAGCTCGCAGCAGCAATCAGGGGGCAATTCACCCCTCCACTTT
TRBV18	-	-	TRBJ1-5	CASSPNRVGQPQHF	TGTGCCAGCTCACCAAACAGGGTCGGTCAGCCCCAGCATTTT
TRBV7-3	TRBD1	-	TRBJ1-2	CASSLKISGTGENYGYTF	TGTGCCAGCAGCTTAAAAATATCCGGGACAGGGGAAAACTATGGCTACACCTTC
TRBV24-1	TRBD2	-	TRBJ2-1	CATSDGGLAGGEQFF	TGTGCCACCAGTGACGGCGGACTAGCGGGGGGGGAGCAGTTCTTC
TRBV6-5	-	-	TRBJ1-6	CASSSTGGGYNSPLHF	TGTGCCAGCAGTTCAACAGGAGGAGGGTATAATTCACCCCTCCACTTT
TRBV19	-	-	TRBJ1-3	CASSGSAYSGNTIYF	TGTGCCAGTAGTGGATCAGCCTACTCTGGAAACACCATATATTTT
TRBV14	-	-	TRBJ2-4	CASSQDRNIQYF	TGTGCCAGCAGCCAAGACAGAAACATTCAGTACTTC
TRBV5-1	-	once	TRBJ2-6	CASSPEGGGGANVLTF	TGCGCCAGCAGCCCCGAAGGGGGGGGAGGGGCCAACGTCCTGACTTTC
TRBV4-3	-	few	TRBJ2-7	CASSQDPGGYEQYF	TGCGCCAGCAGCCAAGATCCCGGCGGTTACGAGCAGTACTTC
TRBV3-1/TRBV3-2	TRBD1	-	TRBJ1-2	CASRQTGIGDGYTF	TGTGCCAGCAGACAGACAGGGATCGGGGATGGCTACACCTTC
TRBV28	-	-	TRBJ1-2	CASSLPDTRNYGYTF	TGTGCCAGCAGTTTGCCGGACACAAGGAACTATGGCTACACCTTC
TRBV3-1/TRBV3-2	-	-	TRBJ1-5	CASSGLGGNQPQHF	TGTGCCAGCAGTGGTTTGGGGGGCAATCAGCCCCAGCATTTT
TRBV4-3	-	-	TRBJ2-7	CASSQVPTSWGEQYF	TGCGCCAGCAGCCAAGTGCCTACTAGCTGGGGCGAGCAGTACTTC
TRBV19	TRBD2	-	TRBJ2-2	CASSIIAGEGTGELFF	TGTGCCAGTAGTATAATAGCGGGAGAAGGTACCGGGGAGCTGTTTTTT
TRBV28	-	-	TRBJ1-2	CASRRESNYGYTF	TGTGCCAGCCGTAGAGAATCTAACTATGGCTACACCTTC
TRBV18	-	-	TRBJ1-3	CASSPRTGSGNTIYF	TGTGCCAGCTCACCAAGGACGGGCTCTGGAAACACCATATATTTT
TRBV3-1/TRBV3-2	-	-	TRBJ2-2	CASSPHRTGELFF	TGTGCCAGCAGCCCGCATCGGACCGGGGAGCTGTTTTTT
TRBV5-1	-	-	TRBJ2-6	CASSLDGSGANVLTF	TGCGCCAGCAGCTTGGATGGCTCTGGGGCCAACGTCCTGACTTTC
TRBV7-2	-	-	TRBJ2-7	CASSLVGTETYEQYF	TGTGCCAGCAGCTTAGTTGGCACCGAAACCTACGAGCAGTACTTC
TRBV4-1	-	-	TRBJ1-2	CASSQDRWYGYTF	TGCGCCAGCAGCCAAGACAGGTGGTATGGCTACACCTTC
TRBV4-2	-	-	TRBJ1-3	CASSFRRDGNTIYF	TGTGCCAGCAGCTTCCGGCGGGACGGAAACACCATATATTTT
TRBV2	TRBD1	once	TRBJ1-6	CASMPGQGRSPLHF	TGTGCCAGCATGCCGGGACAGGGTCGATCACCCCTCCACTTT
TRBV5-6	TRBD1	-	TRBJ1-1	CASRPRTGWDTEAFF	TGTGCCAGCAGACCCAGGACAGGGTGGGACACTGAAGCTTTCTTT
TRBV7-2	-	once	TRBJ2-3	CASSFIPGLGDTQYF	TGTGCCAGCAGCTTCATACCGGGGCTGGGTGATACGCAGTATTTT
TRBV5-6	-	-	TRBJ1-6	CASSLSLAHPRNSPLHF	TGTGCCAGCAGCTTGAGTCTAGCGCACCCGCGAAATTCACCCCTCCACTTT
TRBV2	TRBD1	once	TRBJ1-6	CASSTRGHSTNSPLHF	TGTGCCAGCTCCACTAGGGGGCACAGTACGAATTCACCCCTCCACTTT
TRBV6-2/TRBV6-3	-	-	TRBJ2-3	CASSYSMGDTQYF	TGTGCCAGCAGTTACTCTATGGGGGATACGCAGTATTTT
TRBV15	-	-	TRBJ2-5	CATSFGVQETQYF	TGTGCCACCAGTTTCGGGGTCCAAGAGACCCAGTACTTC
TRBV10-3	TRBD1	-	TRBJ1-1	CAISAGQGLNTEAFF	TGTGCCATCAGTGCAGGACAGGGATTGAACACTGAAGCTTTCTTT
TRBV7-3	TRBD1	-	TRBJ2-7	CASSFSGTGGYEQYF	TGTGCCAGCAGCTTTTCCGGGACAGGGGGCTACGAGCAGTACTTC
TRBV12-5	-	-	TRBJ2-1	CASAKSGRSYNEQFF	TGTGCTAGTGCTAAGTCCGGTAGGTCCTACAATGAGCAGTTCTTC
TRBV28	TRBD1	-	TRBJ1-2	CASSRRGQAYYGYTF	TGTGCCAGCAGTCGAAGGGGACAGGCTTACTATGGCTACACCTTC
TRBV2	-	-	TRBJ2-5	CASSEGITVQETQYF	TGTGCCAGCAGTGAGGGTATCACAGTACAAGAGACCCAGTACTTC
TRBV14	TRBD1	-	TRBJ1-4	CASSLETGFNEKLFF	TGTGCCAGCAGCCTCGAGACAGGGTTTAATGAAAAACTGTTTTTT
TRBV6-1	TRBD1	few	TRBJ1-3	CASSEATGAGNTIYF	TGTGCCAGCAGTGAAGCCACAGGGGCTGGAAACACCATATATTTT
TRBV19	-	-	TRBJ2-3	CASRDRATDTQYF	TGTGCGAGTAGGGACCGCGCCACAGATACGCAGTATTTT
TRBV19	-	-	TRBJ2-7	CASSIGPSYEQYF	TGTGCCAGTAGTATAGGACCCTCCTACGAGCAGTACTTC
TRBV19	-	-	TRBJ2-3	CASSRTGGTDTQYF	TGTGCCAGTAGTAGAACGGGAGGCACAGATACGCAGTATTTT
TRBV13	TRBD2	-	TRBJ2-5	CASSVGLAGLSETQYF	TGTGCCAGCAGCGTCGGACTAGCGGGTTTGTCGGAGACCCAGTACTTC
TRBV2	TRBD1	-	TRBJ1-2	CARGGQAYYGYTF	TGTGCCAGGGGAGGACAGGCCTACTATGGCTACACCTTC
TRBV6-5	-	-	TRBJ1-6	CASRTSYNSPLHF	TGTGCCAGTCGGACCTCCTATAATTCACCCCTCCACTTT
TRBV27	-	-	TRBJ1-4	CASSFIRDNEKLFF	TGTGCCAGCAGTTTTATCCGGGACAATGAAAAACTGTTTTTT
TRBV4-3	-	-	TRBJ1-4	CASRQVGLNEKLFF	TGCGCCAGCCGACAAGTGGGGCTTAATGAAAAACTGTTTTTT
TRBV7-9	-	-	TRBJ1-1	CASSPLGGASTEAFF	TGTGCCAGCAGCCCCTTAGGAGGGGCAAGCACTGAAGCTTTCTTT
TRBV7-9	TRBD2	-	TRBJ2-3	CASSFSGGVFTDTQYF	TGTGCCAGCAGCTTTAGCGGGGGGGTTTTCACAGATACGCAGTATTTT
TRBV6-1	-	-	TRBJ1-5	CASSDRGADRPQHF	TGTGCCAGCAGTGATCGGGGAGCTGATCGACCCCAGCATTTT
TRBV7-2	-	-	TRBJ1-2	CASSRDRLYGYTF	TGTGCCAGCAGTCGGGACCGCCTCTATGGCTACACCTTC
TRBV18	-	-	TRBJ2-1	CASSPGSSSYNEQFF	TGTGCCAGCTCACCAGGGTCCAGCTCCTACAATGAGCAGTTCTTC
TRBV5-5	-	-	TRBJ2-2	CASSLNQGTGELFF	TGTGCCAGCAGCTTGAACCAGGGGACCGGGGAGCTGTTTTTT
TRBV27	TRBD1	-	TRBJ1-5	CASSQGGARWPQHF	TGTGCCAGCAGTCAGGGGGGGGCCCGGTGGCCCCAGCATTTT